This TCR beta chain is from a study of blood T cell repertoires in COVID-19. It was during active infection that Seattle patients were enrolled and then longitudinally followed. In the original analysis: Reference gene primer amplification in the assay estimated nucleated cell counts. Data came from immunoSEQ multiplex PCR; TCRdb stores just in-frame clones and leaves some out. The V and J calls and the clone size are those of that table, but D and trimming were determined from the DNA. The profile shows almost 250,000 clones, roughly 83% of them singletons. V was cut by 3 bases and J by 1 base, with 15 bases left in between. Germline values: CDR1 LGHDT, CDR2 YNNKEL (reference sequence). The CDR3 has 17 residues.

Sample: peripheral blood. This receptor was identified in a woman older than 75 with COVID-19, enrolled during active disease. The genes are TRBV3-1 (or the pseudogene TRBV3-2) and TRBJ2-2; D gene ambiguous. CDR3 nucleotides: TGTGCCAGCAGCCACTTCGTCAGAAAGAAGAACACCGGGGAGCTGTTTTTT. Amino acid sequence: CASSHFVRKKNTGELFF.